The 7 T cell receptor beta chains below were found in one sample sequenced in a study of T cell changes during pregnancy in multiple sclerosis. The data were produced by immunoSEQ multiplex PCR, yet TCRdb's version contains in-frame clones alone and is incomplete. The repertoire consists of 50,000 or so clones, with approximately 91% occurring once and the leading ten covering approximately 0.25%. Specimen: CD4+ T cells from peripheral blood mononuclear cells, collected in the second trimester of pregnancy. The source of these receptors is a female donor with multiple sclerosis, enrolled in a pregnancy study.

The chain joins TRBV4-2 to TRBJ2-3, with D hard to call. The CDR3 sequence is 12 residues long. CDR1 is LGHNA, CDR2 YNFKEQ, per germline. Trimming took 4 bases from V and 4 from J, leaving 6 bases between them. The CDR3 region has the DNA TGTGCCAGCAGCCCGGCGGCAGATACGCAGTATTTT. It yields the protein CASSPAADTQYF.

This chain joins TRBV14 and TRBJ2-1; D is unresolved. V gave up 6 bases and J gave up 1 base, with 16 bases separating them. Germline V gives CDR1 SGHDN, CDR2 FVKESK. The CDR3 totals 16 residues. CDR3 region: CASSPPTLRSYNEQFF. In DNA form, the CDR3 reads TGTGCCAGCAGTCCCCCTACCCTTCGTTCCTACAATGAGCAGTTCTTC.

The gene calls are TRBV5-1 and TRBJ1-1, with D unclear. V lost 5 bases and J 4 bases, leaving 15 bases between the germline ends. Germline V gene lookup returns CDR1 SGHRS and CDR2 YFSETQ. The CDR3 extends over 14 amino acids. The CDR3 nucleotides are TGCGCCAGCAGGGCAGATGAAACGGGCACTGAAGCTTTCTTT. Its translation: CASRADETGTEAFF.

The chain recombines TRBV19 with TRBJ1-1, with a tentative D call TRBD1 (6 bases). The CDR3 totals 15 residues. Germline V gives CDR1 LNHDA, CDR2 SQIVND (reference sequence). The V end was cut by 3 bases, the J end by 1 base, with 12 bases between. CDR3 sequence reads: CASSITTGRNTEAFF. The CDR3 bases are TGTGCCAGTAGTATTACCACAGGGCGGAACACTGAAGCTTTCTTT.

The gene calls are TRBV11-2 and TRBJ1-2, with D possibly TRBD1 on 5 matching bases. V was clipped by 1 base and J by 12 bases, with 18 bases between them. Germline loops: CDR1 SGHAT, CDR2 FQNNGV. This CDR3 contains 14 residues. CDR3: CASSLAGTDPGDTF. For the CDR3, the DNA is TGTGCCAGCAGCTTAGCAGGGACGGACCCGGGGGACACCTTC.

The chain links TRBV7-6 to TRBJ2-7; D remains ambiguous. The ends were cut back, 2 bases at V and 6 bases at J, with 11 bases in the middle. The germline V gene encodes CDR1 SGHVS and CDR2 FNYEAQ. The CDR3 consists of 13 residues. The CDR3 sequence is CASSLLGLAEQYF. DNA of the CDR3: TGTGCCAGCAGCTTACTAGGATTGGCCGAGCAGTACTTC.

The V and J genes are TRBV19 and TRBJ1-1; D is possibly TRBD1 (5 bases). V was clipped by 11 bases and J by 2 bases, with 18 bases between them. The CDR3 spans 14 residues. Germline values: CDR1 LNHDA, CDR2 SQIVND (reference sequence). The CDR3 is CASRWGRENTEAFF. CDR3 nucleotide sequence: TGTGCCTCAAGATGGGGCAGGGAAAACACTGAAGCTTTCTTT.